The 25 T cell receptor beta chains presented below share a single source sample, sequenced in a study of a mutant IDH1 vaccine in newly diagnosed glioma. The time point is: week 47, end of study. Every vaccination contained 300 ug of the mutant IDH1 20-mer peptide and was paired with topical imiquimod. Their target antigens are unknown. The protocol was immunoSEQ multiplex PCR, while the TCRdb copy is restricted to in-frame clones and leaves out a portion. The sample lists some 20,000 clones; 84% were seen once. The specimen comprised PBMCs, sampled from a glioma patient whose treatment included an IDH1 peptide vaccine. The origin of the receptors is a man between 35 and 55 years old with glioma.

The V call is TRBV19, the J call TRBJ2-4; TRBD1 might be the D (6 bases). V dropped 5 bases and J dropped 1 base, with 9 bases sitting between them. The length of the CDR3 is 14 residues. Germline assignment: CDR1 LNHDA and CDR2 SQIVND (reference sequence). CDR3 protein: CASSPGDAKNIQYF. The CDR3 DNA sequence: TGTGCCAGTAGTCCAGGGGATGCCAAAAACATTCAGTACTTC.

This chain connects TRBV2 to TRBJ2-7; 8 bases align to TRBD1. CDR3 length: 12 residues. The germline V gene encodes CDR1 SNHLY and CDR2 FYNNEI. Germline trimming cut 6 bases from V and 9 bases from J; bases unmatched to any gene: 7. The CDR3 DNA sequence: TGTGCCAGCAGAAGGACCACAGGGGGGCAGTACTTC. Encoded protein: CASRRTTGGQYF.

V is TRBV27 and J is TRBJ2-2, with a tentative D call TRBD1 (6 bases). The CDR3 runs to 15 residues. Trimming took off 3 bases at V and 1 base at J, with 9 bases between the two ends. Germline V gives CDR1 MNHEY, CDR2 SMNVEV (reference sequence). CDR3 coding DNA: TGTGCCAGCAGTTTCGGGACAAGGAACACCGGGGAGCTGTTTTTT. Protein product: CASSFGTRNTGELFF.

The gene calls are TRBV19 and TRBJ2-1; TRBD2 agrees at 13 bases. CDR1 and CDR2 (germline): LNHDA, SQIVND (reference sequence). CDR3 length: 20 residues. V dropped 2 bases and J dropped 0; count of bases not matched to a gene: 10. CDR3 nucleotide sequence: TGTGCCAGTAGTATACGAGGGACTAGCGGGATTATGAACTCCTACAATGAGCAGTTCTTC. This sequence encodes CASSIRGTSGIMNSYNEQFF.

This chain connects TRBV4-2 to TRBJ1-2, with D hard to call. CDR3 length: 14 residues. Trimming shortened V by 0 bases and J by 8 bases, and 13 bases separated the two germline ends. Per the germline V gene, CDR1 is LGHNA and CDR2 is YNFKEQ. In DNA form, the CDR3 reads TGTGCCAGCAGCCAAGATAACAACAACGGGGGCTACACCTTC. Translation gives CASSQDNNNGGYTF.

The V and J genes are TRBV4-2 and TRBJ2-7; maybe TRBD2 (7 bases). Trimming pared 0 bases from V and 5 bases from J, leaving 17 bases between. The CDR3 extends over 16 amino acids. From germline, CDR1 is LGHNA and CDR2 YNFKEQ. The CDR3 sequence is CASSQEGGGLLNEQYF. DNA of the CDR3: TGTGCCAGCAGCCAAGAAGGGGGGGGGCTTCTCAACGAGCAGTACTTC.

This clone was found a few times. The V call is TRBV14, the J call TRBJ1-1; the match to TRBD1 covers 10 bases. The germline V gene has CDR1 SGHDN and CDR2 FVKESK. Trimming cost V 4 bases and J 10 bases; bases outside gene matches: 9. This CDR3 region has 14 residues. The CDR3 here is CASSPPGTGVIAFF. The CDR3 coding sequence is TGTGCCAGCAGCCCCCCGGGGACAGGGGTGATAGCTTTCTTT.

The gene calls are TRBV15 and TRBJ2-5, with 10 bases identical to TRBD2. CDR3 size: 16 residues. CDR1 LNHNV and CDR2 YYDKDF come from the germline V gene (reference sequence). After removal of 0 bases from V and 1 base from J, the junction contained 2 bases not matched to a gene. The CDR3 coding sequence is TGTGCCACCAGCAGAGATCAGCGGGAGGGCCAAGAGACCCAGTACTTC. It translates to CATSRDQREGQETQYF.

This clone has just one count. V usage is TRBV5-1 and J usage is TRBJ1-1, with D unresolved. Trimming shortened V by 5 bases and J by 8 bases, and 10 bases separated the two germline ends. Germline V lookup: CDR1 SGHRS, CDR2 YFSETQ. This CDR3 region has 11 residues. The CDR3 loop reads CASRDVGEAFF. Written as DNA, the CDR3 is TGCGCCAGCAGGGATGTGGGGGAAGCTTTCTTT.

The V gene is TRBV5-1, the J gene TRBJ2-5; possible D gene TRBD1, 5 bases. CDR1 SGHRS and CDR2 YFSETQ come from the germline V gene. V lost 5 bases and J 4 bases, leaving 15 bases between the germline ends. This CDR3 is 14 amino acids long. The CDR3 reads CASRSGQGLETQYF. The CDR3 nucleotides are TGCGCCAGCAGATCCGGACAAGGATTAGAGACCCAGTACTTC.

The chain joins TRBV10-3 to TRBJ1-1; D remains ambiguous. CDR1 ENHRY and CDR2 SYGVKD come from the germline V gene. Trimming took off 2 bases at V and 4 bases at J, with 8 bases between the two ends. This CDR3 is built from 13 residues. CDR3 sequence (DNA): TGTGCCATCAGTGAGGATTCCGCCACTGAAGCTTTCTTT. Translating gives CAISEDSATEAFF.

The chain combines TRBV19 with TRBJ2-7; D not certain. Germline-derived CDR1 and CDR2 are LNHDA and SQIVND (reference sequence). V lost 8 bases to trimming and J lost 2 bases, with 4 bases between them. The CDR3 is 10 residues long. CDR3 DNA sequence: TGTGCCAGTGGAACCTACGAGCAGTACTTC. It yields the protein CASGTYEQYF.

As DNA, the CDR3 is TGTGCTAGTGGTTTCCCCGCCCGGCGCGACTATGGCTACACCTTC. It encodes CASGFPARRDYGYTF. The chain combines TRBV12-5 with TRBJ1-2; D remains ambiguous. Trimming pared 3 bases from V and 3 bases from J, leaving 14 bases between. The germline V gene encodes CDR1 LGHNT and CDR2 FRNRAP. The CDR3 length is 15 residues.

This chain uses TRBV4-3 with TRBJ2-6; D is perhaps TRBD2 (7 bases). The germline gives CDR1 LGHNA, CDR2 YSLEER. The CDR3 spans 16 residues. Trimming removed 3 bases at V and 4 bases at J, with 13 bases between. The CDR3 nucleotides read TGCGCCAGCAGCCACGAAGGGGGGGCGGGGGCCAACGTCCTGACTTTC. The encoded protein is CASSHEGGAGANVLTF.

This chain connects TRBV29-1 to TRBJ2-6; D gene ambiguous. Trimming pared 4 bases from V and 0 bases from J, leaving 7 bases between. Germline CDR1 is SQVTM and CDR2 is ANQGSEA. This CDR3 spans 14 amino acids. The CDR3 sequence is CSVVPYSGANVLTF. The CDR3, as DNA: TGCAGCGTTGTCCCTTACTCTGGGGCCAACGTCCTGACTTTC.

The gene calls are TRBV6-1 and TRBJ1-5; 8 nucleotides align to TRBD1. Germline V CDR1 and CDR2: MNHNS, SASEGT. The junction had 6 bases not matched to a gene; V was cut back by 4 bases and J by 1 base. This CDR3 spans 16 amino acids. This CDR3 reads CASSAPGGYSNQPQHF. As DNA, the CDR3 is TGTGCCAGCAGTGCCCCAGGGGGCTACAGCAATCAGCCCCAGCATTTT.

The J gene is TRBJ1-2, the V gene TRBV19; D gene ambiguous. V was clipped by 2 bases and J by 8 bases, with 12 bases between them. From germline, CDR1 is LNHDA and CDR2 SQIVND (reference sequence). The CDR3 runs 13 residues. CDR3 loop: CASSISGPSGYTF. The CDR3 DNA reads TGTGCCAGTAGTATATCTGGGCCCTCGGGCTACACCTTC.

This clone was seen more than once but under ten times. The chain couples TRBV5-1 to TRBJ2-3; TRBD2 matches at 9 bases. Trimming cost V 4 bases and J 4 bases; bases outside gene matches: 4. This CDR3 has 14 amino acids. Germline loops: CDR1 SGHRS, CDR2 YFSETQ. CDR3 residues: CASSQTSGSDTQYF. For the CDR3, the DNA is TGCGCCAGCAGCCAGACTAGCGGCTCAGATACGCAGTATTTT.

The V gene is TRBV25-1, the J gene TRBJ1-5; D may be TRBD1 (6 bases). CDR1 MGHDK and CDR2 SYGVNS come from the germline V gene. Trimming removed 4 bases at V and 3 bases at J, with 10 bases between. The length of the CDR3 is 14 residues. This CDR3 reads CASSGGGYNQPQHF. For the CDR3, the DNA is TGTGCCAGCAGTGGGGGGGGCTACAATCAGCCCCAGCATTTT.

This rearrangement joins TRBV5-1 to TRBJ1-1; weak D call: TRBD1 (6 bases). The length of the CDR3 is 14 residues. Per germline, CDR1 SGHRS and CDR2 YFSETQ. With 2 bases removed from V and 0 bases from J, the gap between germline ends came to 8 bases. CDR3 DNA: TGCGCCAGCAGCTTCCAGGGGATGAACACTGAAGCTTTCTTT. Its translation is CASSFQGMNTEAFF.

The CDR3 loop reads CASSQEGGYGYTF. The CDR3 DNA reads TGCGCCAGCAGCCAAGAGGGGGGCTATGGCTACACCTTC. The J gene is TRBJ1-2, the V gene TRBV4-3, with a possible D match to TRBD1 (5 bases). V was clipped by 0 bases and J by 4 bases, with 6 bases between them. CDR3 length equals 13 residues. CDR1 is LGHNA, CDR2 YSLEER, per germline.

The V and J genes are TRBV19 and TRBJ2-5; 7 bases align to TRBD1. The J segment lost 4 bases and the V segment lost 10 bases, leaving 6 bases of the junction unmatched. Germline V gene lookup returns CDR1 LNHDA and CDR2 SQIVND (reference sequence). The length of the CDR3 is 12 residues. Here the CDR3 reads CATKTGLETQYF. The CDR3 coding sequence is TGTGCCACCAAGACAGGGTTAGAGACCCAGTACTTC. Full variable domain (missing parts from reference TRBV19 and TRBJ2-5): DGGITQSPKYLFRKEGQNVTLSCEQNLNHDAMYWYRQDPGQGLRLIYYSQIVNDFQKGDIAEGYSVSREKKESFPLTVTSAQKNPTAFYLCATKTGLETQYFGPGTRLLVL.

This clone was picked up a small number of times. The chain links TRBV5-8 to TRBJ1-2; D ambiguous. The CDR3 is 14 residues long. Germline loops: CDR1 SGHTS, CDR2 YDEGEE. Trimming removed 0 bases at V and 6 bases at J, with 12 bases between. CDR3 coding DNA: TGTGCCAGCAGCTTGGCCCTTTCGTCAGATGGCTACACCTTC. This codes for CASSLALSSDGYTF.

The rearrangement uses TRBV4-1 and TRBJ2-7; D is undetermined. The length of the CDR3 is 16 residues. CDR1 is MGHRA, CDR2 YSYEKL, per germline. Trimming took 6 bases from V and 3 from J, leaving 21 bases between them. CDR3: CASSGLGFLVGYEQYF. CDR3 DNA: TGCGCCAGCAGTGGGTTGGGGTTTTTAGTGGGCTACGAGCAGTACTTC.

The rearrangement links TRBV4-1 to TRBJ2-7; a possible D gene is TRBD2 (6 bases). Trimming stripped 1 base from V and 3 bases from J, with 19 bases between. The CDR3 totals 17 residues. Germline CDR1 and CDR2: MGHRA and YSYEKL. CDR3 in amino acids: CASSQGAGLLGSYEQYF. In DNA, the CDR3 is TGCGCCAGCAGCCAAGGGGCGGGACTCTTAGGAAGCTACGAGCAGTACTTC.